The clone carrying this T cell receptor beta chain was found once. The table came from immunoSEQ multiplex PCR; TCRdb's copy has only in-frame clones and leaves some out. The data hold tens of thousands of clones, with roughly 93% observed a single time. The source of the sample is a study of T cell changes during pregnancy in multiple sclerosis. Germline values: CDR1 MNHNY, CDR2 SVGAGI (reference sequence). The CDR3 runs to 14 residues. Unmatched junction bases numbered 2, after V lost 6 bases and J lost 0 bases. The genes are TRBV6-6 and TRBJ1-1, with 9 bases lining up with TRBD1. The specimen comprised peripheral blood, sampled in the third trimester of pregnancy. The clonotype originates from a female donor with multiple sclerosis, enrolled in a pregnancy study. The CDR3 spells CASRDRGMNTEAFF. CDR3 DNA sequence: TGTGCCAGCAGGGACAGGGGAATGAACACTGAAGCTTTCTTT.